The clone carrying this T cell receptor (beta chain) was detected only once. Its antigen is undetermined. The data derive from a study of shared clonotypes between healthy human individuals. Study results and caveats: As a rule, naive subsets had a larger estimated richness than memory subsets.

CD8 cells regarded as naive lacked CD45RO, were positively chosen for CCR7, and omitted terminally differentiated effector memory CD45RA+ cells. All donors were Caucasian adults living in Nashville, Tennessee. For sorted subsets, approximately 0.2 ug DNA per replicate equaled about 30,000 T cell genomes. Some clones are missing from TCRdb's copy, which holds only in-frame ones; the method was immunoSEQ multiplex PCR. Of roughly 1,800,000 clones listed, approximately 94% are singletons. The CDR3 length is 18 residues. Germline V gene lookup returns CDR1 SNHLY and CDR2 FYNNEI. The trim removed 4 bases at V and 0 bases at J, leaving 8 bases unmatched.

The sequenced sample was naive CD8+ T cells sorted from blood. The receptor's source is a man aged 18 to 29 in good health. The chain combines TRBV2 with TRBJ2-3; 12 bases line up with TRBD2. In nucleotides, the CDR3 is TGTGCCAGCAGTGTCGGACTAGCGGGACCATCTAGCACAGATACGCAGTATTTT. This translates into CASSVGLAGPSSTDTQYF.